This is a list of T cell receptor beta chains from one sample in a study of tumor and adjacent non-tumor tissue in lung cancer. One entry per CDR3 protein results from TCRdb running MiXCR on the multiplex PCR reads. The sample consists of about 50,000 distinct CDR3 sequences, 60% to 80% of them appearing once. Material: distant non-tumor lung tissue. These receptors were collected from a woman aged 55-70 years with non-small cell lung cancer. CDR3s include the opening cysteine and the closing phenylalanine or tryptophan. Fields, in order: clone size, V gene, D gene, J gene, CDR3 DNA, CDR3 protein. D genes are given only for firm matches. Clone size is stated in some rows and not others, as once, few, many or a class when expanded.

once	TRBV6-1	TRBD1	TRBJ2-7	TGTGTCATGCCCTCGAGGGGGCAGTCCTACGAGCAGTACTTC	CVMPSRGQSYEQYF
NA	TRBV6-5	NA	TRBJ1-6	TGTGCCAACAGCCTTACAGCGATTCCGGATTCACCCCTCCACTTT	CANSLTAIPDSPLHF
many	TRBV6-5	TRBD1	TRBJ2-1	TGTGCCAGCAGGAGACTCGGGACAGTTCCCAATGAGCAGTTCTTC	CASRRLGTVPNEQFF
once	TRBV4-1	NA	TRBJ2-5	TGCGCCAGCAGACAAAGAGTGGTCGTACCCGGGGCCACTACCTTCCAAGGGACCCAGTACTTC	CASRQRVVVPGATTFQGTQYF
NA	TRBV6-2/TRBV6-3	NA	TRBJ2-3	TGTGCCAGCAGTTCGGAACTCGACACAGATATGCAGTATTTT	CASSSELDTDMQYF
NA	TRBV5-4	NA	TRBJ2-3	TGTGCCAACAGCTTGGCAGGGGCACGGTCAGATACGCAGTATTTT	CANSLAGARSDTQYF
NA	TRBV6-6	NA	TRBJ2-1	TGTGCCAACAATTACTCCCTTTACAGGGATGAGCAGTTTTTC	CANNYSLYRDEQFF
once	TRBV4-1	TRBD1	TRBJ2-2	TGCGCCAGCAGCCAGTACGACAGGGACACAGGGGAGCTGTTTTTT	CASSQYDRDTGELFF
once	TRBV6-1	TRBD1	TRBJ2-4	TGTGCCAGCAGTGACCCGGGACAGTCAGCCAAAAACATTAAGTGCTTC	CASSDPGQSAKNIKCF
once	TRBV6-2/TRBV6-3	TRBD1	TRBJ2-3	TGTGCGAGCAGCCAAACTGGACAGGCTGGCACAGATACGGAGTATTTT	CASSQTGQAGTDTEYF
NA	TRBV6-6	NA	TRBJ1-1	TGTGCCAGCAGTATACTTATGGGTGGGACTGAAGTTTTCTTT	CASSILMGGTEVFF
NA	TRBV4-3	NA	TRBJ2-2	TGCGCCAGCAGCCAGGGTATAGGGGAAATGAACACCGGGGAGCTGTCTTTT	CASSQGIGEMNTGELSF
NA	TRBV10-2	TRBD2	TRBJ2-3	TGCGCCAGCAGTGGATCGACTAGCGGGGGGAACACAGATACGCAATATTTT	CASSGSTSGGNTDTQYF
NA	TRBV6-5	TRBD2	TRBJ2-2	TGTGCCAGCAGCCGGTCACTAGCGGGGAGGGGGAGCGGGGAGCTCTTTTTT	CASSRSLAGRGSGELFF
many	TRBV20-1	TRBD1	TRBJ1-2	TGCAGTGCTAGAATCGGACAGGTATACGGCTACACCTTC	CSARIGQVYGYTF
NA	TRBV6-5	TRBD1	TRBJ2-5	TGTCCCAGCACTTGGACAGGGGGTCAAAAGACCCAGTACTTC	CPSTWTGGQKTQYF
many	TRBV28	TRBD1	TRBJ1-6	TGTGCCAGCAGTTCAGGGGGCGTCAGCTCACCCCTCCACTTT	CASSSGGVSSPLHF
NA	TRBV4-3	NA	TRBJ1-4	TGCGCCAGCAATCCGGAACAGGGTATTAAAAGACTGTTTTTT	CASNPEQGIKRLFF
NA	TRBV7-9	NA	TRBJ2-1	TGTGCCAGCAGCCCCAAATTACGGGGCCGCAATGAGCAGTTCTTC	CASSPKLRGRNEQFF
NA	TRBV29-1	TRBD1	TRBJ1-1	TGCAACGTCCGGACAGGGAGTCTATCAACTGAAGCATTCTTT	CNVRTGSLSTEAFF
NA	TRBV4-3	TRBD2	TRBJ2-3	TGCGCCTGCAGCCAAGGGACTATGGGGGCAGATACGCAGTATTTT	CACSQGTMGADTQYF
NA	TRBV29-1	NA	TRBJ1-5	TGCAGCGTGGGACTTGGGGTCGGGCTGTCCCAGCATTTT	CSVGLGVGLSQHF
NA	TRBV29-1	NA	TRBJ2-1	TGCAGCGTCGGCAGTTGGAATGAGCAGTTCTTC	CSVGSWNEQFF
NA	TRBV12-3/TRBV12-4	NA	TRBJ1-1	TGTGCCAGCAGCTTGGCGGGAGGACACACTAAAGCTTTCTTT	CASSLAGGHTKAFF
NA	TRBV28	NA	TRBJ2-3	TGTGGCAGCAGTTCACCCCCCGACTTGACAGGTACGCAGTATTTT	CGSSSPPDLTGTQYF
NA	TRBV12-3/TRBV12-4	NA	TRBJ1-5	TGTGCCAGCAGCCCACCGGGACGGGGCGGCCGGTCCCAGCATTTT	CASSPPGRGGRSQHF
once	TRBV4-1	NA	TRBJ2-1	TGCGCCAGCAGCCAATATGCAACCGTGAATGAGCAGTTCTTC	CASSQYATVNEQFF
NA	TRBV6-5	NA	TRBJ1-1	TGTGCCAGCAGGGACATAGGGGGGGTGAATACTGAAGCTTTCTTT	CASRDIGGVNTEAFF
once	TRBV11-1	NA	TRBJ2-2	TGTGCCAGCAGCTCTGGGAACAGGATGGCCACCGGGGAACTGTTTTTT	CASSSGNRMATGELFF
NA	TRBV12-3/TRBV12-4	TRBD2	TRBJ2-3	TGTGCCAGCAGTACGACTAGCGGGGGGCCTAAGGATATGCACTATTTT	CASSTTSGGPKDMHYF
NA	TRBV6-2/TRBV6-3	NA	TRBJ1-1	TGTGTCAGCTGTATAGGACCAGGGGAAGCCTTCTTT	CVSCIGPGEAFF
NA	TRBV4-3	TRBD2	TRBJ2-2	TGCGCCAGTAGCCTCACCCGGGGAGGGGCTGACAGGGAGCTGTTTTTT	CASSLTRGGADRELFF
many	TRBV28	NA	TRBJ1-2	TGTGCCAGCAGTACAGGCCCCTCTCGGGGCTACACCTTC	CASSTGPSRGYTF
few	TRBV29-1	TRBD1	TRBJ1-1	TGCAGCGTCGCCGGGGCAGGGGGTAACACTGAAGCTTTCTTT	CSVAGAGGNTEAFF
NA	TRBV20-1	TRBD2	TRBJ2-1	TGCAGTGCTCCCGGGACTAGCGGGAGACCTGAGCAGATCTTC	CSAPGTSGRPEQIF
medium-sized	TRBV11-2	NA	TRBJ2-3	TGTGCCAGCAGCTTATGGGGGGCCCTCGGAGATACGCAGTATTTT	CASSLWGALGDTQYF
NA	TRBV30	NA	TRBJ1-1	TGTCTCTGCACAGGGAGGGCCACTGAAGCTTTCTTT	CLCTGRATEAFF
NA	TRBV4-2	NA	TRBJ2-7	TGTGCCAGCAGTCAAGAGAAGGCAGGCCTCTACGAGCAGTACTTC	CASSQEKAGLYEQYF
once	TRBV5-4	NA	TRBJ2-1	TGTGCCAGCAGCTTGGCCGGGACCCCCGGCCACAATGAGCAGTTCTTC	CASSLAGTPGHNEQFF
once	TRBV28	NA	TRBJ2-7	TGTGCCTGCAGTTTAGCGGTCGCCTATGAGCAGTACTTC	CACSLAVAYEQYF
NA	TRBV29-1	NA	TRBJ1-2	TGCAGTGTTGCCTTTGGGGAGCAAGGTGCTGGCTACACCTTC	CSVAFGEQGAGYTF
NA	TRBV6-1	NA	TRBJ2-7	TGTGCCAGCAGTGAGCAGGAAAGGGGACCCGAGCAGTACTTC	CASSEQERGPEQYF
NA	TRBV29-1	NA	TRBJ1-2	TGCAGCGTGCCGGGACGTCTTGGAGGCTACACCTTC	CSVPGRLGGYTF
few	TRBV7-9	TRBD1	TRBJ1-6	TGTGCCAGCAGCCCAGGGGGGACGGGGACTTCACCCCTCCACTTT	CASSPGGTGTSPLHF
NA	TRBV7-3	TRBD2	TRBJ2-5	TGTGCCAGCAGCCTACCCTTCGGGGGGGAGACCCAGTACTTC	CASSLPFGGETQYF